Shown below are 11 T cell receptor beta chains from a single sample sequenced in a study of shared clonotypes between healthy human individuals. Clones were sequenced by immunoSEQ multiplex PCR, and TCRdb holds only the in-frame ones, with some missing. This table holds 800,000 to 1,200,000 clones, 75% to 80% found once. Source material: memory CD4+ T cells from PBMCs. This sample's subset: CD45RA-negative fraction. The receptors shown here come from a man aged 18 to 30 in good health. Some clones in this sample may be carry-over from other donors' samples.

This chain's CDR3 is CASSLDGGQGIYEQYF. The CDR3 DNA reads TGTGCCAGCAGCTTAGATGGCGGACAGGGAATCTACGAGCAGTACTTC. The chain has TRBV11-2 and TRBJ2-7, with TRBD1 identical over 8 bases. CDR3 length: 16 residues. The V gene's germline CDR1 is SGHAT and CDR2 FQNNGV. V shed 0 bases and J 3 bases; nucleotides not matched to a gene: 7.

This chain connects TRBV4-3 to TRBJ2-3, with TRBD1 matching over 11 bases. Trimming cost V 1 base and J 3 bases; bases outside gene matches: 3. CDR3 length: 16 residues. CDR1 and CDR2 (germline): LGHNA, YSLEER. The CDR3 coding sequence is TGCGCCAGCAGCCAAGTCCGGGACAGGGGGACAGATACGCAGTATTTT. Protein product: CASSQVRDRGTDTQYF.

The rearrangement joins TRBV2 to TRBJ2-5; tentative D call: TRBD1 (5 bases). V was shortened by 5 bases and J by 5 bases, with 12 bases between the two germline ends. Germline CDR1 reads SNHLY; CDR2 reads FYNNEI. CDR3 length equals 13 residues. CDR3 sequence: CASSQGGEETQYF. In DNA form, the CDR3 reads TGTGCCAGCAGTCAGGGTGGTGAGGAGACCCAGTACTTC. The full variable domain, rest sourced from reference TRBV2 and TRBJ2-5, is EPEVTQTPSHQVTQMGQEVILRCVPISNHLYFYWYRQILGQKVEFLVSFYNNEISEKSEIFDDQFSVERPDGSNFTLKIRSTKLEDSAMYFCASSQGGEETQYFGPGTRLLVL.

This clone was counted only a few times. Other DNA sequences within the sample encode an identical CDR3. V gene TRBV5-1 combines with J gene TRBJ2-1; 9 nucleotides agree with TRBD2. V shed 0 bases and J 4 bases; nucleotides not matched to a gene: 2. This CDR3 contains 15 residues. The germline gives CDR1 SGHRS, CDR2 YFSETQ. Written as DNA, the CDR3 is TGCGCCAGCAGCTTGGACCTAGCGGGATACAATGAGCAGTTCTTC. The encoded protein is CASSLDLAGYNEQFF.

The chain recombines TRBV7-2 with TRBJ2-1; 10 positions match TRBD2. The CDR3 runs to 15 residues. With 6 bases clipped from V and 8 bases from J, the junction kept 10 bases outside the gene matches. CDR1 SGHTA and CDR2 FQGNSA come from the germline V gene. The CDR3 DNA reads as TGTGCCAGCAGGCCTCCCGGGACTAGCGCGGATGAGCAGTTCTTC. Its protein is CASRPPGTSADEQFF.

The V call is TRBV11-2, the J call TRBJ2-1, with TRBD2 matching 8 bases. The CDR3 is 18 amino acids. Trimming at V came to 4 bases and at J to 5 bases, leaving 16 bases not matched to a gene. Germline V gives CDR1 SGHAT, CDR2 FQNNGV. The CDR3, as DNA: TGTGCCAGCAGCTCTAGACCCCCTAAGCGGGAGCGAAACAATGAGCAGTTCTTC. This encodes CASSSRPPKRERNNEQFF.

The rearrangement joins TRBV5-5 to TRBJ2-1; TRBD2 matches 9 bases. The germline CDR1 and CDR2 sequences are SGHKS and YYEKEE (reference sequence). The junction had 15 bases not matched to a gene; V was cut back by 4 bases and J by 4 bases. The CDR3 length is 18 residues. CDR3 nucleotide sequence: TGTGCCAGCAGCCCTCCCCCTGGAGCGGGAGGTGGATACAATGAGCAGTTCTTC. Its translation: CASSPPPGAGGGYNEQFF.

This clone was seen only once. Possible read error: a much larger clone is one base away. The same CDR3 also results from other DNA sequences found in this sample. DNA for the CDR3: TGTGCCAGCAGCTTGGGCAGAAACACTGAAGCTTTCTTT. Residues: CASSLGRNTEAFF. The J gene is TRBJ1-1, the V gene TRBV7-3; D ambiguous. This CDR3 has 13 amino acids. The ends were cut back, 3 bases at V and 2 bases at J, with 7 bases in the middle. In germline, CDR1 is SGHTA, CDR2 FQGTGA.

There are a few counts of this clone. The chain has TRBV30 and TRBJ2-5; D is perhaps TRBD1 or TRBD2 (7 bases each). Per germline, CDR1 GTSNPN and CDR2 SVGIG (reference sequence). Trimming took 8 bases from V and 4 from J, leaving 17 bases between them. This CDR3 spans 13 amino acids. The CDR3 DNA follows: TGTGCCCGTTCCCAGGGGGAGGGAGAGACCCAGTACTTC. As protein: CARSQGEGETQYF.

The V gene is TRBV6-5, the J gene TRBJ2-4; 9 bases are shared with TRBD2. CDR1 and CDR2 (germline): MNHEY, SVGAGI. The trim removed 1 base at V and 7 bases at J, leaving 8 bases unmatched. CDR3 length: 16 residues. The CDR3 loop reads CASSYLRREGQNIQYF. The CDR3 DNA follows: TGTGCCAGCAGTTACTTGCGGCGGGAGGGCCAGAACATTCAGTACTTC.

This clone occurred a few times. In the same sample, other DNA sequences code for this CDR3. The gene calls are TRBV2 and TRBJ2-2; 8 bases are a match to TRBD1. The CDR3 consists of 14 residues. J was trimmed by 2 bases and V by 6 bases; bases with no gene match: 2. Germline values: CDR1 SNHLY, CDR2 FYNNEI. Here the CDR3 DNA reads TGTGCCAGCAGAGGACAGGGAAACACCGGGGAGCTGTTTTTT. Translated, it gives CASRGQGNTGELFF.